This T cell receptor beta chain was obtained from a study of vaccination effects on CD4 cells after COVID-19. ViraFEST used viral peptide pools to expand antigen-specific CD4+ T cells before sequencing. Isolating CD4+ T cells followed more than eight days of culture. Each person got two doses of an mRNA SARS-CoV-2 vaccine, BNT162b2 or mRNA-1273. Concerning this clone itself: Its antigen is undetermined.

The assay was immunoSEQ multiplex PCR, and TCRdb's table has in-frame clones only and misses some. The sample includes some 27,000 clones, more than 60% seen only once; the top ten take about 10%. The sample consisted of CD4+ T cells from PBMCs cultured with HCoV-NL63 spike peptides, taken after COVID-19 vaccination. This TCR was recovered from a human donor who received a COVID-19 vaccine.

CDR3 DNA: TGTGCCAGCATGGAGTCTCAGTCCTACAATGAGCAGTTCTTC. Translated: CASMESQSYNEQFF. The rearrangement uses TRBV28 and TRBJ2-1, with unresolved D. The germline V gene encodes CDR1 MDHEN and CDR2 SYDVKM. This CDR3 is built from 14 residues. V lost 7 bases to trimming and J lost 1 base, with 11 bases between them.